The 6 T cell receptor beta chains reported below all come from one sample, sequenced in a study of blood T cell repertoires in COVID-19. Libraries were prepared by immunoSEQ multiplex PCR; TCRdb keeps only in-frame clonotypes and omits some of them. The profile shows under 200,000 clones, around 83% of them singletons. The sample taken for sequencing was PBMCs or T cells enriched from blood (not recorded which). The origin of the receptors is a woman between 35 and 50 years old in a cohort exposed to, infected with or recovered from COVID-19 (not recorded which).

This chain links TRBV13 with TRBJ2-3, with 9 bases lining up with TRBD1. This CDR3 spans 15 amino acids. The V gene end was trimmed by 5 bases and the J gene end by 2 bases; junction bases not matched to a gene: 5. Germline V gene sequence: CDR1 PRHDT, CDR2 FYEKMQ (reference sequence). CDR3 loop: CASSARQGDTDTQYF. The CDR3 DNA follows: TGTGCCAGCAGCGCCAGACAGGGGGACACAGATACGCAGTATTTT.

CDR3 sequence: CATGQAGANVLTF. The CDR3 nucleotides are TGTGCCACCGGACAGGCTGGGGCCAACGTCCTGACTTTC. V is TRBV24-1 and J is TRBJ2-6, with 7 bases fitting TRBD1. This CDR3 comprises 13 residues. The germline V gene has CDR1 KGHDR and CDR2 SFDVKD. The trim removed 9 bases at V and 2 bases at J, leaving 0 bases unmatched.

The chain links TRBV11-2 to TRBJ2-1, with TRBD2 matching 10 bases. Germline loops: CDR1 SGHAT, CDR2 FQNNGV. Unmatched junction bases numbered 2, after V lost 8 bases and J lost 4 bases. The CDR3 length is 13 residues. The CDR3: CASRTSGYNEQFF. In DNA form, the CDR3 reads TGTGCCAGCCGGACTAGCGGATACAATGAGCAGTTCTTC. The full variable domain, its missing parts supplied by reference TRBV11-2 and TRBJ2-1, is EAGVAQSPRYKIIEKRQSVAFWCNPISGHATLYWYQQILGQGPKLLIQFQNNGVVDDSQLPKDRFSAERLKGVDSTLKIQPAKLEDSAVYLCASRTSGYNEQFFGPGTRLTVL.

The rearrangement joins TRBV19 to TRBJ2-1; D is unresolved. This CDR3 has 14 residues. The germline CDR1 and CDR2 sequences are LNHDA and SQIVND (reference sequence). V was trimmed by 2 bases and J by 1 base, leaving 6 bases between them. The CDR3 protein is CASSIQASYNEQFF. The CDR3, as DNA: TGTGCCAGTAGTATACAGGCTTCCTACAATGAGCAGTTCTTC.

This sequence joins TRBV9 and TRBJ1-1, with a weak D call TRBD1 (5 bases). Germline V lookup: CDR1 SGDLS, CDR2 YYNGEE. The CDR3 is 15 amino acids. The germline V and J ends were trimmed by 0 bases and 1 base, with 10 bases remaining between them. CDR3 nucleotides: TGTGCCAGCAGCGTAGATGGGGCCACGAACACTGAAGCTTTCTTT. This encodes CASSVDGATNTEAFF.

V and J are TRBV27 and TRBJ2-7; a weak D match, TRBD2 (6 bases). Deletions cut 8 bases from V and 1 base from J, with 15 bases between. The CDR3 consists of 14 residues. The germline CDR1 and CDR2 sequences are MNHEY and SMNVEV (reference sequence). CDR3 nucleotides: TGTGCCAGCTCCTGGAGGGGCGGGTCCTACGAGCAGTACTTC. Residues: CASSWRGGSYEQYF.